Listed below are T cell receptor beta chains from one sample, sequenced in a study of CD4 T cells in relation to SARS-CoV-2 and coronaviruses. Repertoires were generated with immunoSEQ multiplex PCR, while TCRdb's copy carries only in-frame clones and drops some. The table records some 20,000 clones, about 81% of them present only once. Their antigen targets remain unknown. Sequencing was carried out using CD4+ T cells from PBMCs, cultured in vitro. The receptor source for this set is a human donor in good health. CDR3s include the opening cysteine and the closing phenylalanine or tryptophan. The D gene is left open where the match is weak. Rows may omit the clone size; those that give it use once, few, many or a size class.

CDR3aa: CASSLKGIGTGRDTQYF
CDR3nt: TGTGCCAGCAGCTTAAAAGGGATAGGGACAGGGCGGGATACGCAGTATTTT
d_gene: TRBD1
abundance: -
len: 17
j_gene: TRBJ2-3
v_gene: TRBV5-4

CDR3aa: CASSRQGYLDEQFF
CDR3nt: TGTGCCAGCTCACGACAGGGCTATCTGGATGAGCAGTTCTTC
d_gene: TRBD1
abundance: -
len: 14
j_gene: TRBJ2-1
v_gene: TRBV18

CDR3aa: CASTRDRNYGYTF
CDR3nt: TGTGCCAGCACCAGAGATAGAAACTATGGCTACACCTTC
d_gene: -
abundance: -
len: 13
j_gene: TRBJ1-2
v_gene: TRBV2

CDR3aa: CASSPRQEGEKLFF
CDR3nt: TGTGCCAGCAGCCCCCGACAGGAGGGTGAAAAACTGTTTTTT
d_gene: -
abundance: once
len: 14
j_gene: TRBJ1-4
v_gene: TRBV9

CDR3aa: CASSLGLAVYNEQFF
CDR3nt: TGTGCCAGCAGCTTGGGACTAGCGGTTTACAATGAGCAGTTCTTC
d_gene: TRBD2
abundance: few
len: 15
j_gene: TRBJ2-1
v_gene: TRBV11-2

CDR3aa: CASRTTGSSYNEQFF
CDR3nt: TGCGCCAGCCGGACAACGGGAAGCTCCTACAATGAGCAGTTCTTC
d_gene: -
abundance: -
len: 15
j_gene: TRBJ2-1
v_gene: TRBV5-1

CDR3aa: CATSDQGPTDTQYF
CDR3nt: TGTGCCACCAGTGATCAGGGACCCACAGATACGCAGTATTTT
d_gene: -
abundance: -
len: 14
j_gene: TRBJ2-3
v_gene: TRBV24-1

CDR3aa: CASSLGAWGNTEAFF
CDR3nt: TGTGCCAGCAGCTTGGGGGCGTGGGGGAACACTGAAGCTTTCTTT
d_gene: -
abundance: -
len: 15
j_gene: TRBJ1-1
v_gene: TRBV5-5

CDR3aa: CASSEVRAGGTDTQYF
CDR3nt: TGCGCCAGCAGCGAAGTACGAGCGGGGGGCACAGATACGCAGTATTTT
d_gene: TRBD2
abundance: -
len: 16
j_gene: TRBJ2-3
v_gene: TRBV5-1

CDR3aa: CASSFVGNIQYF
CDR3nt: TGTGCCAGCAGTTTCGTCGGGAACATTCAGTACTTC
d_gene: -
abundance: -
len: 12
j_gene: TRBJ2-4
v_gene: TRBV12-3/TRBV12-4

CDR3aa: CAGSIGTSGRLEF
CDR3nt: TGTGCCGGGTCAATAGGGACTAGCGGGAGACTTGAGTTC
d_gene: TRBD2
abundance: few
len: 13
j_gene: TRBJ2-7
v_gene: TRBV28

CDR3aa: CASSKPDRMNTEAFF
CDR3nt: TGTGCCAGCAGTAAACCGGACAGAATGAACACTGAAGCTTTCTTT
d_gene: -
abundance: -
len: 15
j_gene: TRBJ1-1
v_gene: TRBV28

CDR3aa: CAWSGASDFSYEQYF
CDR3nt: TGTGCCTGGAGTGGCGCCAGCGATTTCTCCTACGAGCAGTACTTC
d_gene: -
abundance: -
len: 15
j_gene: TRBJ2-7
v_gene: TRBV30

CDR3aa: CASSIALAGANVLTF
CDR3nt: TGTGCCAGTAGTATAGCCCTGGCAGGGGCCAACGTCCTGACTTTC
d_gene: -
abundance: once
len: 15
j_gene: TRBJ2-6
v_gene: TRBV19

CDR3aa: CASSSDRALGGYTF
CDR3nt: TGTGCCAGCAGTTCCGACAGGGCTCTGGGTGGCTACACCTTC
d_gene: TRBD1
abundance: -
len: 14
j_gene: TRBJ1-2
v_gene: TRBV27

CDR3aa: CASRENIGQLGTGEQYF
CDR3nt: TGTGCCAGCAGGGAAAACATAGGCCAACTGGGAACGGGCGAGCAGTACTTC
d_gene: -
abundance: -
len: 17
j_gene: TRBJ2-7
v_gene: TRBV28

CDR3aa: CASSPGRDHNEQFF
CDR3nt: TGTGCCAGCTCACCCGGGAGGGACCACAATGAGCAGTTCTTC
d_gene: TRBD2
abundance: -
len: 14
j_gene: TRBJ2-1
v_gene: TRBV18

CDR3aa: CASSGQFGNSPLHF
CDR3nt: TGTGCCAGTAGTGGACAATTCGGAAATTCACCCCTCCACTTT
d_gene: -
abundance: -
len: 14
j_gene: TRBJ1-6
v_gene: TRBV19

CDR3aa: CASSLNTGELFF
CDR3nt: TGCGCCAGCAGCTTGAACACCGGGGAGCTGTTTTTT
d_gene: -
abundance: -
len: 12
j_gene: TRBJ2-2
v_gene: TRBV5-1

CDR3aa: CASSQQLAATEQFF
CDR3nt: TGTGCCAGCAGCCAGCAACTAGCGGCGACTGAGCAGTTCTTC
d_gene: TRBD2
abundance: -
len: 14
j_gene: TRBJ2-1
v_gene: TRBV14

CDR3aa: CASSQGLAGGYEQFF
CDR3nt: TGTGCCAGCAGCCAAGGTCTAGCGGGAGGGTATGAGCAGTTCTTC
d_gene: TRBD2
abundance: -
len: 15
j_gene: TRBJ2-1
v_gene: TRBV3-1/TRBV3-2

CDR3aa: CASSGRNPDTGELFF
CDR3nt: TGTGCCAGTAGTGGGAGAAACCCCGACACCGGGGAGCTGTTTTTT
d_gene: -
abundance: -
len: 15
j_gene: TRBJ2-2
v_gene: TRBV19

CDR3aa: CSASRQYEQYF
CDR3nt: TGCAGTGCTAGTCGGCAGTACGAGCAGTACTTC
d_gene: -
abundance: once
len: 11
j_gene: TRBJ2-7
v_gene: TRBV20-1

CDR3aa: CASSGTSKETQYF
CDR3nt: TGTGCCAGTAGTGGGACTAGCAAAGAGACCCAGTACTTC
d_gene: TRBD2
abundance: -
len: 13
j_gene: TRBJ2-5
v_gene: TRBV19

CDR3aa: CASSYSSGGAYEQYF
CDR3nt: TGTGCCAGCAGTTACTCTAGCGGGGGGGCCTACGAGCAGTACTTC
d_gene: TRBD2
abundance: -
len: 15
j_gene: TRBJ2-7
v_gene: TRBV6-5

CDR3aa: CATSQTGETQYF
CDR3nt: TGTGCCACCAGTCAAACAGGGGAGACCCAGTACTTC
d_gene: -
abundance: -
len: 12
j_gene: TRBJ2-5
v_gene: TRBV24-1